This T cell receptor beta chain emerged from a study of shared clonotypes between healthy human individuals (dated by TCRdb to about 2020). Study-wide context: The cohort included a few men and two women between 18 and 49 years of age. Per donor, three plates each were used for CD4 naive and CD4 memory, two for CD8 naive, and one for CD8 memory. Blood TCR repertoires of roughly five healthy adults were deeply sequenced to estimate repertoire size and the extent of clonotype sharing between individuals. Different laboratories and diverse techniques were used to prepare libraries and sequence TCR repertoires, to increase sequencing depth and limit assay-specific biases. Between about 0.85 and 10 billion PBMCs per donor were obtained by leukapheresis.

Here is what the overall study found, with its caveats: Even with the large sequencing depth, rarefaction of the sorted-subset datasets indicated that sequencing was incomplete. The genetic and exposure-history diversity represented was limited by the small number of donors. Sampling was limited to blood, and TCR repertoires in tissue likely differ from TCR repertoires in blood. When a few donors were compared, the shared fraction of clonotypes was 5% to 6.5% for naive CD4, around 3.5% for naive CD8, 2.3% for memory CD4, and about 0.36% for memory CD8. Pairwise subsampling led to the expectation that sequencing depth would affect the degree of clonotype sharing among donors. Clonotypes shared by all four sorted-subset donors showed higher generation probabilities than non-shared clonotypes. Naive subsets generally had larger estimated clonotype richness than memory subsets.

In the case of this clone: Its antigen remains unidentified. No base quality information exists; no much larger clone differs at one position.

For CDR1 and CDR2, the germline V gene lists SGHVS and FNYEAQ. Trimming accounts for 4 bases at V and 5 bases at J, while the number of junction bases matched to no gene is 10. The CDR3 covers 15 residues, taking in both the cysteine and the phenylalanine. The entry retains the CDR3 DNA only, 45 bases that are in frame from base 1. CD8 naive samples consisted of CD45RO-negative cells that were positively selected for CCR7, yielding a CD45RA+CCR7+ population without TemRA cells. Donors were healthy HIV-negative adults with no recently reported acute infections or vaccinations. Every donor was a Caucasian adult living in Nashville, Tennessee, USA. Blood was obtained by leukapheresis, after which PBMCs were separated by Ficoll-Histopaque density gradient centrifugation and cryopreserved in liquid nitrogen vapor phase. Analytical flow cytometry was used to check the purity and quantity of each magnetically sorted T cell population. Genomic DNA was isolated from each sorted fraction and quantified by UV absorbance on a Nanodrop 2000c.

Using the deep immunoSEQ assay, TCR CDR3 regions were amplified from genomic DNA by multiplex PCR. Genomic DNA extracted from each cell subset was distributed evenly over all wells of several immunoSEQ 96-well plates, and each plate served as one replicate. For sorted subsets, each replicate PCR was loaded with approximately 190 ng genomic DNA, equivalent to 30,000 to 35,000 T cell genomes. Purified libraries were quantified with a Qubit 3.0 fluorometer, sized on a Bioanalyzer 2100, and re-quantified with the KAPA Library Quantification kit. Every immunoSEQ 96-well plate was sequenced on a separate single-read 150-cycle Illumina NextSeq 550 flow cell. Under the source paper's analysis protocol: Because the immunoSEQ output held only junctional sequences and lacked quality scores, the filtering could not match the filtering applied to full-length reads. To assign V/J genes and CDR3, sequences were annotated using PyIR, a Python wrapper for IgBLAST v1.9, with IMGT germline references. Reads were removed for weak V/J assignments (E-value above 1e-6), missing CDR3, stop codons, out-of-frame junctions, or ambiguous translated residues. A V3J clonotype was defined by an identical inferred V gene, J gene, and CDR3 amino acid sequence. Percentage overlap between repertoires was computed as shared unique clonotypes divided by the size of the smaller repertoire. Repertoire richness was assessed with RTK rarefaction, the Chao1 estimator, and Recon v2.1 estimates of unobserved clonotypes. For all TCRbeta clonotypes obtained by the gDNA method from several donors, generation probabilities were computed with OLGA. TCRdb re-hosts the immuneACCESS table, in-frame sequences only. Its copies lack some clones; in the studies checked, an unresolved V gene accounts for under half of them, and the cause for the rest is not known. The V and J calls and the clone size are those of that table, but D and trimming were determined from the DNA. The sample table records roughly 570,000 clones; roughly 98% of these occur just once. The ten biggest clones cover roughly 0.29% of the sample.

This TCR was sampled from a man aged 25-45 years in good health. Sequenced material: naive CD8+ T cells sorted from blood. According to the study, the label for this sample's cell subset or site signals: CD45RA+CCR7+. The chain is assembled from TRBV7-6 and TRBJ2-7; 8 of the junction bases match TRBD1. The DNA is as follows: TGTGCCAGCAGCTCCCCCGGACAGGGTCTACACGAGCAGTACTTC. It specifies CASSSPGQGLHEQYF.